These T cell receptor beta chains were read from a single sample in a study of T cell responses to AZD1222 COVID-19 vaccine. Sequenced by immunoSEQ multiplex PCR; TCRdb stores in-frame clones only, minus some. The top ten clones hold about 5% of a sample with about 140,000 clones, roughly 92% of them seen once. The sequences come from peripheral blood, collected on day 0 of AZD1222 vaccination. The receptor set was obtained from an adult in good health. Both conserved end residues are part of each CDR3. A D gene is named only where the DNA matches it firmly. Clone size is given for some rows only: seen once, a few or many times, or a class if the clone is expanded.

clone_size	d_call	v_call	j_call	cdr3_aa	cdr3_nt
-	TRBD1	TRBV10-3	TRBJ2-1	CAISELQGGYNEQFF	TGTGCCATCAGTGAGTTACAGGGGGGATACAATGAGCAGTTCTTC
-	-	TRBV27	TRBJ1-6	CASTLGGQNNSPLHF	TGTGCCAGCACTTTAGGGGGTCAGAATAATTCACCCCTCCACTTT
-	-	TRBV6-1	TRBJ2-7	CASSEQVSYEQYF	TGTGCCAGCAGTGAACAGGTCTCCTACGAGCAGTACTTC
-	-	TRBV19	TRBJ1-2	CASSPGVYGYTF	TGTGCCAGTAGTCCGGGGGTCTATGGCTACACCTTC
-	TRBD2	TRBV28	TRBJ2-2	CASSALAGGFRELFF	TGTGCCAGCAGTGCCCTAGCGGGGGGTTTCAGGGAGCTGTTTTTT
-	-	TRBV2	TRBJ1-3	CASSEEANTIYF	TGTGCCAGCAGTGAGGAGGCGAACACCATATATTTT
-	-	TRBV4-1	TRBJ2-3	CASSRIPVGSGTDTQYF	TGCGCCAGCAGTCGTATACCCGTGGGATCCGGCACAGATACGCAGTATTTT
-	TRBD2	TRBV2	TRBJ2-1	CASSDPASGLAGYSYNEQFF	TGTGCCAGCAGTGACCCCGCGTCGGGACTAGCGGGATACTCCTACAATGAGCAGTTCTTC
-	TRBD1	TRBV2	TRBJ1-6	CASGADRDGSPLHF	TGTGCCAGCGGCGCGGACAGGGACGGATCACCCCTCCACTTT
once	-	TRBV5-4	TRBJ2-1	CASSFGRDTYYNEQFF	TGTGCCAGCAGCTTTGGGCGGGACACTTACTACAATGAGCAGTTCTTC
-	-	TRBV18	TRBJ1-5	CASSLQDSNQPQHF	TGTGCCAGCTCACTCCAGGACAGCAATCAGCCCCAGCATTTT
-	TRBD1	TRBV3-1/TRBV3-2	TRBJ1-2	CASSQENTGAGYTF	TGTGCCAGCAGCCAGGAAAATACAGGGGCTGGCTACACCTTC
-	-	TRBV15	TRBJ2-3	CATSRDRGSDTQYF	TGTGCCACCAGCAGAGACAGGGGTTCAGATACGCAGTATTTT
-	-	TRBV29-1	TRBJ1-2	CSAPDSVLANYGYTF	TGCAGCGCCCCGGACAGCGTTTTAGCTAACTATGGCTACACCTTC
-	TRBD1	TRBV18	TRBJ1-5	CASSPASQGANQPQHF	TGTGCCAGCTCACCGGCGTCACAGGGGGCGAATCAGCCCCAGCATTTT
once	-	TRBV5-1	TRBJ2-1	CATARGDSAYNEQFF	TGCGCCACCGCGCGCGGGGACAGCGCCTACAATGAGCAGTTCTTC
-	-	TRBV7-9	TRBJ1-1	CASSLPSWKSTEAFF	TGTGCCAGCAGCTTACCGTCCTGGAAAAGCACTGAAGCTTTCTTT
-	-	TRBV15	TRBJ1-3	CATSRPDSPSGNTIYF	TGTGCCACCAGCAGACCCGACAGCCCCTCTGGAAACACCATATATTTT
once	-	TRBV6-6	TRBJ1-5	CASWGTSGNWAQPQHF	TGTGCCAGCTGGGGGACGTCAGGGAACTGGGCTCAGCCCCAGCATTTT
-	-	TRBV2	TRBJ2-2	CASSVETGVVTGELFF	TGTGCCAGCAGTGTGGAGACGGGAGTTGTCACCGGGGAGCTGTTTTTT
-	-	TRBV7-2	TRBJ2-3	CASSPPRGTTDTQYF	TGTGCCAGCAGTCCCCCCCGGGGAACCACAGATACGCAGTATTTT
-	-	TRBV2	TRBJ1-1	CASSGLNTEAFF	TGTGCCAGCAGTGGGTTGAACACTGAAGCTTTCTTT
few	TRBD2	TRBV7-8	TRBJ2-1	CASSQTSVHNEQFF	TGTGCCAGCAGCCAGACTAGCGTCCACAATGAGCAGTTCTTC
-	TRBD2	TRBV3-1/TRBV3-2	TRBJ2-7	CASSQGLAGGLYEQYF	TGTGCCAGCAGCCAAGGACTAGCGGGAGGGTTATACGAGCAGTACTTC
once	-	TRBV15	TRBJ1-1	CATSRDLGGNEAFF	TGTGCCACCAGCAGAGATCTTGGAGGAAATGAAGCTTTCTTT
few	-	TRBV5-5	TRBJ2-2	CASSFFVGGAGELFF	TGTGCCAGCAGCTTTTTCGTAGGGGGAGCCGGGGAGCTGTTTTTT
-	-	TRBV19	TRBJ1-1	CASTSTGGRYTEAFF	TGTGCCAGTACCTCTACGGGGGGCAGATACACTGAAGCTTTCTTT
-	-	TRBV7-2	TRBJ1-2	CASSLDRGGGYGYTF	TGTGCCAGCAGCTTAGATAGGGGGGGAGGCTATGGCTACACCTTC
-	TRBD1	TRBV5-5	TRBJ1-2	CASSFTGVVGYTF	TGTGCCAGCAGCTTCACAGGGGTGGTTGGCTACACCTTC
-	TRBD2	TRBV29-1	TRBJ2-1	CSVGSSGRVEQFF	TGCAGCGTTGGTTCTAGCGGTCGGGTTGAGCAGTTCTTC
-	-	TRBV12-3/TRBV12-4	TRBJ2-5	CASSSDTRHQYF	TGTGCCAGCAGTTCGGACACACGACACCAGTACTTC
-	TRBD2	TRBV2	TRBJ2-1	CASGGGSLTFF	TGTGCCAGCGGCGGGGGGTCTTTGACGTTCTTC
-	-	TRBV15	TRBJ1-1	CATSRDGGVNTEAFF	TGTGCCACCAGCAGAGATGGCGGAGTGAACACTGAAGCTTTCTTT
-	-	TRBV27	TRBJ2-1	CASSASSRGDEQFF	TGTGCCAGCAGTGCTAGCTCGAGGGGCGATGAGCAGTTCTTC
once	TRBD2	TRBV7-7	TRBJ2-7	CASSLRPSGTYEQYF	TGTGCTAGCAGCTTACGTCCTAGCGGGACCTACGAGCAGTACTTC
-	-	TRBV10-3	TRBJ1-2	CAISDRGDYGYTF	TGTGCCATCAGTGATCGAGGGGACTATGGCTACACCTTC
-	TRBD2	TRBV6-5	TRBJ2-1	CASSSSGTNNEQFF	TGTGCCAGCAGCTCTAGCGGGACAAACAATGAGCAGTTCTTC
-	-	TRBV19	TRBJ1-5	CASSITGTNQPQHF	TGTGCCAGTAGTATTACAGGGACTAATCAGCCCCAGCATTTT
-	-	TRBV5-1	TRBJ2-3	CASSPQGPTDTQYF	TGCGCCAGCAGCCCCCAGGGGCCCACAGATACGCAGTATTTT
-	-	TRBV11-2	TRBJ2-1	CASSLDRPTRIYEQFF	TGTGCCAGCAGCTTAGACCGTCCGACTAGAATCTATGAGCAGTTCTTC
-	-	TRBV9	TRBJ2-2	CASSSTGLSNTGELFF	TGTGCCAGCAGCTCCACGGGACTCTCGAACACCGGGGAGCTGTTTTTT
-	-	TRBV12-3/TRBV12-4	TRBJ1-2	CASSLGELGGYTF	TGTGCCAGCAGTTTGGGGGAGCTCGGTGGCTACACCTTC
-	-	TRBV21-1	TRBJ2-7	CASSKVWVSYEQYF	TGTGCCAGCAGCAAAGTTTGGGTATCCTACGAGCAGTACTTC
-	-	TRBV3-1/TRBV3-2	TRBJ2-1	CASSRTGGPTYNEQFF	TGTGCCAGCAGCCGGACCGGCGGACCAACCTACAATGAGCAGTTCTTC
-	TRBD1	TRBV27	TRBJ2-7	CASSLLRTGQPYEQYF	TGTGCCAGCAGTTTATTAAGGACAGGGCAACCGTACGAGCAGTACTTC
-	-	TRBV19	TRBJ2-3	CASTSGQSGLSTDTQYF	TGTGCCAGTACATCGGGCCAGTCTGGGCTTAGCACAGATACGCAGTATTTT
-	-	TRBV11-2	TRBJ1-2	CASSLKGQGSTGYTF	TGTGCCAGCAGCTTAAAGGGGCAGGGAAGTACGGGCTACACCTTC
-	TRBD1	TRBV29-1	TRBJ1-2	CSVDPGGGGYTF	TGCAGCGTTGATCCAGGGGGCGGCGGCTACACCTTC
-	TRBD2	TRBV11-2	TRBJ2-7	CASSFGGTSGSYEQYF	TGTGCCAGCAGCTTTGGGGGGACTAGCGGTTCCTACGAGCAGTACTTC
-	TRBD1	TRBV28	TRBJ2-5	CASTAQGALQETQYF	TGTGCCAGCACTGCACAGGGGGCGCTTCAAGAGACCCAGTACTTC
-	-	TRBV28	TRBJ2-7	CASSQLGGTAYYEQYF	TGTGCCAGCAGTCAGTTGGGGGGGACAGCTTACTACGAGCAGTACTTC
-	TRBD1	TRBV6-5	TRBJ1-5	CASGVTGVGNQPQHF	TGTGCCAGCGGGGTAACAGGGGTAGGCAATCAGCCCCAGCATTTT
-	TRBD2	TRBV7-9	TRBJ2-7	CASGLAGAYEQYF	TGTGCCAGCGGCCTAGCGGGAGCCTACGAGCAGTACTTC
-	-	TRBV12-5	TRBJ2-7	CASGYGDNREMTYEQYF	TGTGCTAGTGGTTACGGTGATAACAGGGAAATGACCTACGAGCAGTACTTC
-	TRBD1	TRBV7-6	TRBJ2-7	CASSPGTGLDEQYF	TGTGCCAGCAGCCCCGGGACAGGGCTCGACGAGCAGTACTTC
-	TRBD2	TRBV5-5	TRBJ2-1	CASSFLASGRANEQFF	TGTGCCAGCAGCTTCCTGGCTAGCGGGAGGGCCAATGAGCAGTTCTTC
-	TRBD1	TRBV15	TRBJ1-3	CATSRGEGRGRRDGNTIYF	TGTGCCACCAGCAGAGGGGAGGGCAGGGGGCGCCGGGATGGAAACACCATATATTTT
-	-	TRBV27	TRBJ1-5	CASRSQGSNQPQHF	TGTGCCAGCAGATCACAGGGAAGCAATCAGCCCCAGCATTTT
-	-	TRBV6-6	TRBJ1-2	CASSPKNNYGYTF	TGTGCCAGCAGCCCTAAAAATAACTATGGCTACACCTTC
-	-	TRBV21-1	TRBJ1-1	CASSPSQGPPEGAFF	TGTGCCAGCAGCCCAAGTCAGGGCCCCCCGGAGGGAGCTTTCTTT